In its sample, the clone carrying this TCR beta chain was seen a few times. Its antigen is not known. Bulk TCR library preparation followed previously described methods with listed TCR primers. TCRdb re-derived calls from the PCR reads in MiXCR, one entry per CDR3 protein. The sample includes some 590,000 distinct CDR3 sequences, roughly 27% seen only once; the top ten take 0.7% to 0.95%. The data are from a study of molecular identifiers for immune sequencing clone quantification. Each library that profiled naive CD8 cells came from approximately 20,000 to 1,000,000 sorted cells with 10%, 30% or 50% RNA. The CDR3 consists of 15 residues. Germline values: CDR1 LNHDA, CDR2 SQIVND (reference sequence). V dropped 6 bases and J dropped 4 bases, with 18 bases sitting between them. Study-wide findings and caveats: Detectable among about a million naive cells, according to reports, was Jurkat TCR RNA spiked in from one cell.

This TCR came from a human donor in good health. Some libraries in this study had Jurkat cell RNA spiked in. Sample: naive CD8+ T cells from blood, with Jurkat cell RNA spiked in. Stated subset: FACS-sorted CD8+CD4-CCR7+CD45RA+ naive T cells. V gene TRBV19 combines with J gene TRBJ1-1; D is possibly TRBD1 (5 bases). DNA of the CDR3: TGTGCCAGTAGCCCCGGAGGGACCGTCTTCACTGAAGCTTTCTTT. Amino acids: CASSPGGTVFTEAFF. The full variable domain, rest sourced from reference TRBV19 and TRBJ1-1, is DGGITQSPKYLFRKEGQNVTLSCEQNLNHDAMYWYRQDPGQGLRLIYYSQIVNDFQKGDIAEGYSVSREKKESFPLTVTSAQKNPTAFYLCASSPGGTVFTEAFFGQGTRLTVV.